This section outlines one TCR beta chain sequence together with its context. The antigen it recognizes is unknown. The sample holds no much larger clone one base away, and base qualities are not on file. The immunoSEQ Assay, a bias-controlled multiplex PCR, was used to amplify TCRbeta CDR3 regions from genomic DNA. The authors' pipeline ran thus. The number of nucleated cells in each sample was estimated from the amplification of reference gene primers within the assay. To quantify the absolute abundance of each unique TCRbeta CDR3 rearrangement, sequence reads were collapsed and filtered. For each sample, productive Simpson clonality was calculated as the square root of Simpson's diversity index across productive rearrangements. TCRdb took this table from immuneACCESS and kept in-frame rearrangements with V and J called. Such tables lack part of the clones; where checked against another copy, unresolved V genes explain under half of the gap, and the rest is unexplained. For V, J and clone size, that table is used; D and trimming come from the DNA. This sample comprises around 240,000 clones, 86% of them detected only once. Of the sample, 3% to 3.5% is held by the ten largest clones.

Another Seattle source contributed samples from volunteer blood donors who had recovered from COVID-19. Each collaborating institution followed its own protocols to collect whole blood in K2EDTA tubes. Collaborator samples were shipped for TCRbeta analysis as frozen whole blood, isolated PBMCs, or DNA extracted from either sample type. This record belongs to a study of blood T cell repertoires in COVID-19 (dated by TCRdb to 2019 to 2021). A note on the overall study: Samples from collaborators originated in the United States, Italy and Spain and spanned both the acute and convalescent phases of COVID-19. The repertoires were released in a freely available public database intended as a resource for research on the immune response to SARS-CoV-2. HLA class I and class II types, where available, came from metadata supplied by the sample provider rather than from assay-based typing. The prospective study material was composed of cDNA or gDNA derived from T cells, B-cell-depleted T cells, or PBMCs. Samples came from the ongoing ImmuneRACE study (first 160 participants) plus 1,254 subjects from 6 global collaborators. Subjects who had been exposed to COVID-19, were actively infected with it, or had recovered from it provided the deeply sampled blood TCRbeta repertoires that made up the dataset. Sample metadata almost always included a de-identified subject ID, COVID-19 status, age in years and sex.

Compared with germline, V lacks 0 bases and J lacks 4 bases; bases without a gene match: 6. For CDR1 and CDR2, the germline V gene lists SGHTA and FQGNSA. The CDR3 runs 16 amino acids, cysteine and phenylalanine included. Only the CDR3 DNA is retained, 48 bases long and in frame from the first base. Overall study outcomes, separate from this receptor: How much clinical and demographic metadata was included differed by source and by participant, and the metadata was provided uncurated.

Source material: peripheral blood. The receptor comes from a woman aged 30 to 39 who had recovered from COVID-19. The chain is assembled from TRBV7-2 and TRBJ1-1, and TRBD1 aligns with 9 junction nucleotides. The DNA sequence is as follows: TGTGCCAGCAGCTTAGCGATAGGGACAGGGACCACTGAAGCTTTCTTT. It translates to CASSLAIGTGTTEAFF. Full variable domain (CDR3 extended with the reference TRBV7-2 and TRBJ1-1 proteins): GAGVSQSPSNKVTEKGKDVELRCDPISGHTALYWYRQSLGQGLEFLIYFQGNSAPDKSGLPSDRFSAERTGGSVSTLTIQRTQQEDSAVYLCASSLAIGTGTTEAFFGQGTRLTVV.